Listed here are 20 T cell receptor beta chains from one sample, sequenced in a study of blood T cell repertoires in COVID-19. This table comes from immunoSEQ multiplex PCR, and its TCRdb copy is limited to in-frame clones, with some not included. The data contain around 200,000 clones, 80% of them singletons. The specimen sequenced was PBMCs or T cells enriched from blood (not recorded which). The receptors here all came from a woman aged 40 to 55 with acute COVID-19.

The chain is built from TRBV5-8 and TRBJ2-1, with TRBD2 matching over 12 bases. CDR1 SGHTS and CDR2 YDEGEE come from the germline V gene. The ends lost 0 bases at V and 0 bases at J; junction bases unmatched: 4. The CDR3 is made up of 18 amino acids. Written as DNA, the CDR3 is TGTGCCAGCAGCTTGGGACTAGCGGGGGACCCCTCCTACAATGAGCAGTTCTTC. Its protein is CASSLGLAGDPSYNEQFF.

The V call is TRBV27, the J call TRBJ2-7; 8 nucleotides line up with TRBD2. The CDR3 has 14 residues. V gave up 5 bases and J gave up 3 bases; unmatched junction bases: 6. Germline CDR1 and CDR2: MNHEY and SMNVEV (reference sequence). CDR3: CASSLAGQGYEQYF. The CDR3 DNA follows: TGTGCCAGCAGTCTAGCGGGCCAAGGCTACGAGCAGTACTTC.

The gene calls are TRBV2 and TRBJ2-1; a possible D gene is TRBD2 (6 bases). V lost 4 bases, J lost 8 bases, and 6 bases lay in between. The CDR3 extends over 11 amino acids. CDR1 and CDR2 from the germline V gene are SNHLY and FYNNEI. The CDR3 protein is CASSGRDEQFF. As DNA, the CDR3 is TGTGCCAGCAGTGGGAGGGATGAGCAGTTCTTC. Based on the CDR3 plus reference TRBV2 and TRBJ2-1, the full variable domain is EPEVTQTPSHQVTQMGQEVILRCVPISNHLYFYWYRQILGQKVEFLVSFYNNEISEKSEIFDDQFSVERPDGSNFTLKIRSTKLEDSAMYFCASSGRDEQFFGPGTRLTVL.

The chain employs TRBV6-6 and TRBJ2-7; 11 bases fit TRBD2. The V and J ends lost 5 bases and 7 bases, in that order; junction bases with no gene match: 10. The CDR3 consists of 15 residues. Germline V lookup: CDR1 MNHNY, CDR2 SVGAGI (reference sequence). DNA for the CDR3: TGTGCCAGCAGTCCACTAGCGGGAGTAACGCGGGAGCAGTACTTC. Translated, it gives CASSPLAGVTREQYF.

J is TRBJ2-7 and V is TRBV7-8, with 9 bases identical to TRBD1. Germline V gene lookup returns CDR1 SGHVS and CDR2 FQNEAQ. This CDR3 comprises 16 residues. Trimming removed 1 base from V and 5 bases from J; junction bases left unmatched: 9. Here the CDR3 reads CASSLGVGQGVNEQYF. As DNA, the CDR3 is TGTGCCAGCAGCTTAGGGGTGGGACAGGGTGTGAACGAGCAGTACTTC.

A few counts support this clone. The V gene is TRBV5-4, the J gene TRBJ2-6; D may be TRBD2 (7 bases). Trimming took 6 bases from V and 3 from J, leaving 22 bases between them. CDR1 and CDR2 (germline): SGHNT, YYREEE (reference sequence). The CDR3 totals 18 residues. CDR3 sequence reads: CASTIYRGAESGANVLTF. In DNA, the CDR3 is TGTGCCAGCACCATTTATCGGGGGGCGGAGAGTGGGGCCAACGTCCTGACTTTC.

The chain uses TRBV7-3 and TRBJ2-2; 10 positions agree with TRBD1. This CDR3 has 17 residues. CDR1 is SGHTA and CDR2 is FQGTGA in the germline V gene. Germline trimming cut 5 bases from V and 4 bases from J; bases unmatched to any gene: 10. CDR3 residues: CASSQRQGAMSTGELFF. DNA for the CDR3: TGTGCCAGCAGCCAACGACAGGGGGCGATGAGCACCGGGGAGCTGTTTTTT.

This clone was seen a handful of times. The same CDR3 also results from other DNA sequences found in this sample. The chain is built from TRBV18 and TRBJ2-7, with 10 bases fitting TRBD1. With V trimmed by 3 bases and J by 3 bases, 2 bases remained unmatched. From germline, CDR1 is KGHSH and CDR2 LQKENI. This CDR3 has 14 amino acids. The CDR3: CASSPGTGDYEQYF. The CDR3 DNA reads as TGTGCCAGCTCACCGGGGACAGGGGACTACGAGCAGTACTTC.

V is TRBV25-1 and J is TRBJ2-4; 9 nucleotides align to TRBD1. V lost 7 bases, J lost 1 base, and 5 bases stayed unmatched. CDR1 is MGHDK and CDR2 is SYGVNS in the germline V gene. This CDR3 is 15 amino acids long. This CDR3 reads CASTEDRGAKNIQYF. The CDR3 nucleotides are TGTGCCAGCACCGAGGACAGGGGTGCCAAAAACATTCAGTACTTC.

The chain combines TRBV14 with TRBJ1-1; D not resolved. V shed 6 bases and J shed 6 bases, with 11 bases lying between them. This CDR3 comprises 12 residues. Germline assignment: CDR1 SGHDN and CDR2 FVKESK. The CDR3 nucleotides read TGTGCCAGCAGACGGGGTATGGCTGAAGCTTTCTTT. Translation: CASRRGMAEAFF.

The chain is built from TRBV6-1 and TRBJ2-7, with TRBD1 matching over 7 bases. Germline V gene data show CDR1 as MNHNS and CDR2 as SASEGT. Germline trimming cut 2 bases from V and 6 bases from J; bases unmatched to any gene: 19. The CDR3 extends over 18 amino acids. CDR3 amino acids: CASSETAIPGQRVGEQYF. CDR3 DNA: TGTGCCAGCAGTGAAACCGCCATTCCGGGACAGAGGGTGGGCGAGCAGTACTTC.

This sequence joins TRBV9 and TRBJ2-5; 8 bases are shared with TRBD1. Germline loops: CDR1 SGDLS, CDR2 YYNGEE. V trimming: 2 bases; J trimming: 5 bases; junction bases outside the gene matches: 11. CDR3 length: 16 amino acids. Here the CDR3 DNA reads TGTGCCAGCAGCGTCCGTGGCATTTGGGACAGGGAGACCCAGTACTTC. Encoded protein: CASSVRGIWDRETQYF.

Only a few counts were recorded for this clone. The rearrangement joins TRBV5-1 to TRBJ1-4, with 8 bases fitting TRBD1. Germline V gene data show CDR1 as SGHRS and CDR2 as YFSETQ. The length of the CDR3 is 16 residues. V was clipped by 6 bases and J by 0 bases; unmatched bases: 7. This chain's CDR3 is CASKGQGATTNEKLFF. Written as DNA, the CDR3 is TGCGCCAGCAAAGGGCAGGGGGCTACAACTAATGAAAAACTGTTTTTT. The complete variable domain, with remaining parts taken from reference TRBV5-1 and TRBJ1-4, reads KAGVTQTPRYLIKTRGQQVTLSCSPISGHRSVSWYQQTPGQGLQFLFEYFSETQRNKGNFPGRFSGRQFSNSRSEMNVSTLELGDSALYLCASKGQGATTNEKLFFGSGTQLSVL.

The chain is built from TRBV9 and TRBJ2-2; 7 bases are shared with TRBD1. Germline trimming cut 0 bases from V and 6 bases from J; bases unmatched to any gene: 5. The CDR3 has 15 residues. In germline, CDR1 is SGDLS, CDR2 YYNGEE. The CDR3 nucleotides read TGTGCCAGCAGCGTAGCTCGAGGGGGCGCCGGGGAGCTGTTTTTT. Amino acids: CASSVARGGAGELFF.

V usage is TRBV5-5 and J usage is TRBJ1-5, with 8 bases lining up with TRBD1. The CDR3 has 15 residues. With V trimmed by 5 bases and J by 2 bases, 6 bases remained unmatched. Germline loops: CDR1 SGHKS, CDR2 YYEKEE (reference sequence). In DNA form, the CDR3 reads TGTGCCAGCAGACGTGACAGGGGAGGCAATCAGCCCCAGCATTTT. It codes for CASRRDRGGNQPQHF.

This chain joins TRBV5-4 and TRBJ1-3; 7 bases align to TRBD1. This CDR3 spans 13 amino acids. Germline CDR1 and CDR2: SGHNT and YYREEE (reference sequence). With V trimmed by 6 bases and J by 4 bases, 4 bases remained unmatched. This chain's CDR3 is CASTRDSGNTIYF. The CDR3 nucleotides read TGTGCCAGCACGCGGGACAGCGGAAACACCATATATTTT. Full variable domain (remainder filled in from reference TRBV5-4 and TRBJ1-3): ETGVTQSPTHLIKTRGQQVTLRCSSQSGHNTVSWYQQALGQGPQFIFQYYREEENGRGNFPPRFSGLQFPNYSSELNVNALELDDSALYLCASTRDSGNTIYFGEGSWLTVV.

The chain couples TRBV28 to TRBJ1-2; D possibly corresponds to TRBD1 (6 bases). Germline CDR1 and CDR2: MDHEN and SYDVKM. This CDR3 comprises 12 residues. The germline V and J ends were trimmed by 5 bases and 5 bases, with 9 bases remaining between them. In DNA, the CDR3 is TGTGCCAGCAGTCAGGACAGTTATGGCTACACCTTC. It encodes CASSQDSYGYTF.

This clone was counted a single time. This sequence joins TRBV2 and TRBJ1-1, with TRBD1 identical over 8 bases. With 6 bases clipped from V and 1 base from J, the junction kept 4 bases outside the gene matches. Germline CDR1 is SNHLY and CDR2 is FYNNEI. This CDR3 is built from 14 residues. The chain's CDR3 is CASRPGQENTEAFF. CDR3 in DNA: TGTGCCAGCAGGCCGGGACAGGAGAACACTGAAGCTTTCTTT.

V and J are TRBV30 and TRBJ1-4, with 7 bases identical to TRBD1. Germline V gene lookup returns CDR1 GTSNPN and CDR2 SVGIG (reference sequence). Losses at the gene ends were 3 bases for V and 4 bases for J; bases not matched to a gene: 8. The CDR3 is 15 residues long. CDR3 bases: TGTGCCTGGAGGTCGGGTCAGGGGGGTAATGAAAAACTGTTTTTT. Amino acid sequence: CAWRSGQGGNEKLFF.

The CDR3 reads CASSPETQGKISGNTIYF. CDR3 bases: TGTGCCAGCTCACCAGAGACACAGGGTAAAATCTCTGGAAACACCATATATTTT. The chain carries TRBV18 and TRBJ1-3; tentative D call: TRBD1 (6 bases). Trimming pared 2 bases from V and 0 bases from J, leaving 17 bases between. Germline V gene data show CDR1 as KGHSH and CDR2 as LQKENI. This CDR3 has 18 residues. Looking up the rest from reference TRBV18 and TRBJ1-3 gives the full variable domain: NAGVMQNPRHLVRRRGQEARLRCSPMKGHSHVYWYRQLPEEGLKFMVYLQKENIIDESGMPKERFSAEFPKEGPSILRIQQVVRGDSAAYFCASSPETQGKISGNTIYFGEGSWLTVV.